One and the same sample provided the 12 T cell receptor beta chains below, sequenced in a study of T cells in Graves' hyperthyroidism and ophthalmopathy. TCR beta CDR3 region amplification was performed from RNA transcripts. The HTBI primer set drove a first-round RT-PCR of the TCR CDR3. TCRdb re-derived calls from the multiplex PCR reads in MiXCR, one entry per CDR3 protein. The repertoire consists of 550,000 to 600,000 distinct CDR3 sequences, with roughly 50% occurring once and the leading ten covering under 20%. Sequenced: peripheral blood or thyroid tissue (not recorded which). The receptors were gathered from an adult woman with Graves' disease, either hyperthyroidism or ophthalmopathy (not recorded which).

V usage is TRBV2 and J usage is TRBJ2-5; D possibly corresponds to TRBD2 (6 bases). With 6 bases removed from V and 2 bases from J, the gap between germline ends came to 22 bases. Looked up from germline, CDR1 is SNHLY and CDR2 is FYNNEI. The length of the CDR3 is 17 residues. The CDR3 nucleotides are TGTGCCAGCAGCCAAGAGAGGCTAGCGACTAAACAAGAGACCCAGTACTTC. Encoded protein: CASSQERLATKQETQYF.

This chain uses TRBV6-4 with TRBJ2-2; tentative D call: TRBD1 (6 bases). V dropped 5 bases and J dropped 9 bases, with 13 bases sitting between them. Germline V CDR1 and CDR2: MRHNA, SNTAGT. This CDR3 contains 13 residues. DNA for the CDR3: TGTGCCAGCAGTCCGGGGACACCCTGGGAGCTGTTTTTT. Its translation: CASSPGTPWELFF.

To note about this clonotype: The junction departs from germline at one end; a sequencing error may be responsible. The chain employs TRBV5-1 and TRBJ1-2, with TRBD1 as a possible D gene (5 bases). The CDR3 extends over 14 amino acids. Germline V gene sequence: CDR1 SGHRS, CDR2 YFSETQ. CDR3 in amino acids: CASSQGTVNFGYTF. The CDR3, as DNA: TGCGCCAGCAGCCAAGGGACGGTCAACTTTGGCTACACCTTC.

This chain links TRBV6-1 with TRBJ1-4, with D hard to call. Trimming removed 5 bases from V and 0 bases from J, with 13 bases in between. The germline V gene has CDR1 MNHNS and CDR2 SASEGT. The CDR3 sequence is 16 residues long. The CDR3 spells CASSLTSSATNEKLFF. CDR3 DNA sequence: TGTGCCAGCAGTCTGACCAGCTCGGCAACTAATGAAAAACTGTTTTTT.

This clonotype was observed many times. The chain employs TRBV7-8 and TRBJ2-5, with 7 bases fitting TRBD2. The trim removed 2 bases at V and 4 bases at J, leaving 4 bases unmatched. The V gene's germline CDR1 is SGHVS and CDR2 FQNEAQ. The CDR3 has 14 amino acids. DNA for the CDR3: TGTGCCAGCAGCTTATGGGAGGGGTTAGAGACCCAGTACTTC. Translation gives CASSLWEGLETQYF.

The rearrangement links TRBV11-3 to TRBJ2-2, with 11 bases matching TRBD2. V gave up 4 bases and J gave up 4 bases; unmatched junction bases: 5. The CDR3 is 16 residues long. Germline CDR1 reads SGHNT; CDR2 reads YENEEA. CDR3 bases: TGTGCCAGCAGCTCACTAGCGGGAGCCACCACCGGGGAGCTGTTTTTT. This gives the protein CASSSLAGATTGELFF. The full variable domain, in which reference TRBV11-3 and TRBJ2-2 provide the parts outside the CDR3, is EAGVVQSPRYKIIEKKQPVAFWCNPISGHNTLYWYLQNLGQGPELLIRYENEEAVDDSQLPKDRFSAERLKGVDSTLKIQPAELGDSAVYLCASSSLAGATTGELFFGEGSRLTVL.

This CDR3 reads CASSSQVGQPQHF. The CDR3 DNA follows: TGTGCCAGCAGTTCTCAGGTCGGTCAGCCCCAGCATTTT. The V gene is TRBV6-1, the J gene TRBJ1-5; D ambiguous. The germline gives CDR1 MNHNS, CDR2 SASEGT. The CDR3 is 13 residues long. V was clipped by 5 bases and J by 6 bases, with 11 bases between them.

This clonotype occurred many times. The chain uses TRBV11-2 and TRBJ2-7, with 7 bases identical to TRBD1. This CDR3 comprises 15 residues. V gave up 4 bases and J gave up 4 bases; unmatched junction bases: 10. Germline V gene lookup returns CDR1 SGHAT and CDR2 FQNNGV. The CDR3 spells CASSSSRGLGYEQYF. CDR3 in DNA: TGTGCCAGCAGCTCATCCAGGGGGTTGGGATACGAGCAGTACTTC.

The chain uses TRBV11-3 and TRBJ2-3; D is unclear. The CDR3 consists of 14 residues. CDR1 SGHNT and CDR2 YENEEA come from the germline V gene. V lost 2 bases and J lost 3, with 9 bases in between. This CDR3 is CASSLSGETDTQYF. In DNA form, the CDR3 reads TGTGCCAGCAGCTTATCAGGAGAAACAGATACGCAGTATTTT.

With respect to this clonotype: One junction end disagrees with the germline gene, perhaps due to a read error. The chain recombines TRBV11-1 with TRBJ1-6, with D maybe TRBD1 (5 bases). The germline gives CDR1 SGHAT, CDR2 FQDESV (reference sequence). CDR3 size: 16 residues. CDR3 nucleotides: TGTGCCAGCAGGCGATTGGGGGGACGGACTGATTCACGCCTCCACTTT. Its protein is CASRRLGGRTDSRLHF.

The chain has TRBV15 and TRBJ1-2, with D uncertain. The V end was cut by 0 bases, the J end by 6 bases, with 14 bases between. The CDR3 length is 15 residues. The germline gives CDR1 LNHNV, CDR2 YYDKDF (reference sequence). CDR3 in DNA: TGTGCCACCAGCAGAGATAGCGGAGAAGGGAATGGCTACACCTTC. Translated, it gives CATSRDSGEGNGYTF. The full variable domain, in which reference TRBV15 and TRBJ1-2 provide the parts outside the CDR3, is DAMVIQNPRYQVTQFGKPVTLSCSQTLNHNVMYWYQQKSSQAPKLLFHYYDKDFNNEADTPDNFQSRRPNTSFCFLDIRSPGLGDTAMYLCATSRDSGEGNGYTFGSGTRLTVV.

This clonotype was found many times. V gene TRBV20-1 combines with J gene TRBJ2-7, with D perhaps TRBD1 (6 bases). This CDR3 has 12 amino acids. The V gene's germline CDR1 is DFQATT and CDR2 SNEGSKA (reference sequence). The germline V and J ends were trimmed by 4 bases and 2 bases, with 9 bases remaining between them. The CDR3 reads CSAKTGPYEQYF. In DNA form, the CDR3 reads TGCAGTGCTAAAACAGGGCCCTACGAGCAGTACTTC.